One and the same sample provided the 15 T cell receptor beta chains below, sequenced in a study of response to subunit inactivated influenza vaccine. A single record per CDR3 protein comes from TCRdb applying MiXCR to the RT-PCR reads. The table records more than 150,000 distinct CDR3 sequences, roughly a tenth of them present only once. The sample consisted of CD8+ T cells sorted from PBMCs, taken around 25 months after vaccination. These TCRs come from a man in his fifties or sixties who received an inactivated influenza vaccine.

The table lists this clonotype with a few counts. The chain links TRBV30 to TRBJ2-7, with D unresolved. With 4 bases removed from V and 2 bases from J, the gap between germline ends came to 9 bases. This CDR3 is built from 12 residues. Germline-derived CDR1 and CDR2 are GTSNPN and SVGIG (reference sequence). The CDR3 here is CAWKDGTYEQYF. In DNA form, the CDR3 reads TGTGCCTGGAAGGACGGAACCTACGAGCAGTACTTC. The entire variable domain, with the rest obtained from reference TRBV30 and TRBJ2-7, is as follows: SQTIHQWPATLVQPVGSPLSLECTVEGTSNPNLYWYRQAAGRGLQLLFYSVGIGQISSEVPQNLSASRPQDRQFILSSKKLLLSDSGFYLCAWKDGTYEQYFGPGTRLTVT.

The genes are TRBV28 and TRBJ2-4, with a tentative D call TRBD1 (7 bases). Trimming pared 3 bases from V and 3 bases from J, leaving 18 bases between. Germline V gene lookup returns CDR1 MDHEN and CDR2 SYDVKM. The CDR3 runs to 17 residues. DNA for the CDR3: TGTGCCAGCAGTTTGGGCCCGGAGGGGGCTGACAAAAACATTCAGTACTTC. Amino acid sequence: CASSLGPEGADKNIQYF.

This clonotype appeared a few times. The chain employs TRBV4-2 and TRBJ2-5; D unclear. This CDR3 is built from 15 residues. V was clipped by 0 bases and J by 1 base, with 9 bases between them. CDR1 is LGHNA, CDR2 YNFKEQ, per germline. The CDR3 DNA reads TGTGCCAGCAGCCAAGAGGCCGACACCCAAGAGACCCAGTACTTC. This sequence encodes CASSQEADTQETQYF.

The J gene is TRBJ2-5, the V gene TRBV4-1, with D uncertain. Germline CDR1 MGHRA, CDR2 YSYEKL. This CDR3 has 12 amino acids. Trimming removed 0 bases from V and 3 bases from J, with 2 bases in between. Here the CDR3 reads CASSQDEETQYF. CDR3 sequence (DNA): TGCGCCAGCAGCCAAGACGAAGAGACCCAGTACTTC.

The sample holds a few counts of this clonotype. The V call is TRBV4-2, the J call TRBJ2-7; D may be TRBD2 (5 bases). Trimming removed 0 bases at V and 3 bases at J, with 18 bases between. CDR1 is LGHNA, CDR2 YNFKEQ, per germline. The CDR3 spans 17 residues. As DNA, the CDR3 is TGTGCCAGCAGCCAAGAATTTTCTGGACTTTGGCGCTACGAGCAGTACTTC. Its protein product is CASSQEFSGLWRYEQYF.

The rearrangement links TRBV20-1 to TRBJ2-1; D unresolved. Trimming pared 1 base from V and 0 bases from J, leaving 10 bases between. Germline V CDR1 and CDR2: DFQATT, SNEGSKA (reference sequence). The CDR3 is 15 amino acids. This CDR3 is CSARVGRSSYNEQFF. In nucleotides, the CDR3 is TGCAGTGCTAGAGTCGGACGGAGCTCCTACAATGAGCAGTTCTTC.

The CDR3: CASSQAPLATQYF. The CDR3 DNA reads as TGTGCCAGCAGCCAAGCGCCACTAGCGACGCAGTATTTT. J is TRBJ2-3 and V is TRBV14; 7 bases match TRBD2. In germline, CDR1 is SGHDN, CDR2 FVKESK. This CDR3 has 13 amino acids. J was trimmed by 9 bases and V by 1 base; bases with no gene match: 4.

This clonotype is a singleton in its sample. CDR3 in amino acids: CASGISGAYEQYF. The CDR3 DNA reads as TGTGCCAGCGGAATTAGCGGTGCCTACGAGCAGTACTTC. The gene calls are TRBV28 and TRBJ2-7, with D maybe TRBD2 (6 bases). The V end was cut by 8 bases, the J end by 2 bases, with 13 bases between. The CDR3 is 13 amino acids. Germline V gives CDR1 MDHEN, CDR2 SYDVKM.

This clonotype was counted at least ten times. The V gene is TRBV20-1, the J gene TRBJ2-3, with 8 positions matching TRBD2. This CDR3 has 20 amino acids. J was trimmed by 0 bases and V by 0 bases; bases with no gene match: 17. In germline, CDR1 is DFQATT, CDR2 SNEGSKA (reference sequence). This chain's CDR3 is CSARDLASGGRLSSTDTQYF. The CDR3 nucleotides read TGCAGTGCTAGAGATCTTGCGAGCGGGGGCCGGTTGTCTAGCACAGATACGCAGTATTTT.

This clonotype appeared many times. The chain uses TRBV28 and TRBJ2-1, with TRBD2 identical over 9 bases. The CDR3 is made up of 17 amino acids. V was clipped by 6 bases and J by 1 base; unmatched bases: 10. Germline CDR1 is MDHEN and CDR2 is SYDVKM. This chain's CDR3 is CASSLTLAGMSYNEQFF. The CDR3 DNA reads TGTGCCAGCAGCCTTACGCTAGCGGGGATGTCCTACAATGAGCAGTTCTTC. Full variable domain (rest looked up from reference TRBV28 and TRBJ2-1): DVKVTQSSRYLVKRTGEKVFLECVQDMDHENMFWYRQDPGLGLRLIYFSYDVKMKEKGDIPEGYSVSREKKERFSLILESASTNQTSMYLCASSLTLAGMSYNEQFFGPGTRLTVL.

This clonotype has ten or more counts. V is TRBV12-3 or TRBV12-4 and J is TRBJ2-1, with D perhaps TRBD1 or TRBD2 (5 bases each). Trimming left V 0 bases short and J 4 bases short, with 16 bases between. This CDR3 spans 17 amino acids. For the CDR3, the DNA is TGTGCCAGCAGTTTAGCGCTGGGGACCTCCCCGTACAATGAGCAGTTCTTC. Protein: CASSLALGTSPYNEQFF.

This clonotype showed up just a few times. The CDR3 DNA reads TGTGCCAGCAGTTCCACAGGACAGGGTTCAACCTACGAGCAGTACTTC. This codes for CASSSTGQGSTYEQYF. V is TRBV6-5 and J is TRBJ2-7, with 8 bases lining up with TRBD1. V shed 4 bases and J 2 bases; nucleotides not matched to a gene: 10. CDR3 length: 16 amino acids. The germline gives CDR1 MNHEY, CDR2 SVGAGI.

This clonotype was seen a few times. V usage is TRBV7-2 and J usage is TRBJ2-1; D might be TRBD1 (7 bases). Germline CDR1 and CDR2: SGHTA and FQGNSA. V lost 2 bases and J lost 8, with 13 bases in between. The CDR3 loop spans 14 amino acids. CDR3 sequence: CASSLQGGMDEQFF. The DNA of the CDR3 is TGTGCCAGCAGCTTACAGGGGGGCATGGATGAGCAGTTCTTC.

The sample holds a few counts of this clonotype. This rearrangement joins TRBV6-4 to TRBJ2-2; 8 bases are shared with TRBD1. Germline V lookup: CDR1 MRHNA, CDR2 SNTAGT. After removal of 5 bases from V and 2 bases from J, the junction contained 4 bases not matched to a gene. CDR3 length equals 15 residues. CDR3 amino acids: CASSSTGGNTGELFF. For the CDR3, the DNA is TGTGCCAGCAGTAGCACAGGGGGAAACACCGGGGAGCTGTTTTTT.

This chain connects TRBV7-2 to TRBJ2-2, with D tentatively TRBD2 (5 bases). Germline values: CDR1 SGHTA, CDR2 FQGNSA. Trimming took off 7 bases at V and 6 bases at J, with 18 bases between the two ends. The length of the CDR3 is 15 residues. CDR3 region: CASTIGSLRAGELFF. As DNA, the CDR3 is TGTGCCAGCACCATTGGGAGTCTAAGGGCCGGGGAGCTGTTTTTT.